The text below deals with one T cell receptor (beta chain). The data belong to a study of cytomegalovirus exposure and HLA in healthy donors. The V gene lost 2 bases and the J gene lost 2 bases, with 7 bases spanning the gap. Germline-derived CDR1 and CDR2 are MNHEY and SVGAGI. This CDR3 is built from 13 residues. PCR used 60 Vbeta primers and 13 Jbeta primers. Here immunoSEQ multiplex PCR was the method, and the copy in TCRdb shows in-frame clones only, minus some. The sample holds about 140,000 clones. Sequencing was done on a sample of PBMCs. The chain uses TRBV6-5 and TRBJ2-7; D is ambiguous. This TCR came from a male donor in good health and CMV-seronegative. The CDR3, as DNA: TGTGCCAGCAGTTACGGCCATACCTACGAGCAGTACTTC. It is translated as CASSYGHTYEQYF.